Detailed here is one T cell receptor beta chain. The data originate from a study of blood T cell repertoires in COVID-19. Study details: Some COVID-19 samples were acute and others convalescent; all came from the United States, Italy and Spain. T cells, B-cell-depleted T cells, or PBMCs supplied cDNA or gDNA.

In the original workflow: Scientists estimated how many nucleated cells there were by amplifying reference gene primers. Sequenced by immunoSEQ multiplex PCR; TCRdb stores in-frame clones only, minus some. V, J and clone size are taken as reported in that table, and D and trimming were inferred from the DNA itself. The sample holds about 78,000 clones, approximately 90% seen once. This CDR3 contains 13 residues. The J segment lost 11 bases and the V segment lost 7 bases, leaving 6 bases of the junction unmatched. This receptor was taken from a woman aged 80 or older with acute or convalescent COVID-19. The V gene is TRBV12-3 or TRBV12-4, the J gene TRBJ1-4, with 11 bases matching TRBD1. Source material: peripheral blood. The CDR3 spells CASTRTGGAKLFF. Here the CDR3 DNA reads TGTGCCAGCACCCGGACAGGGGGCGCGAAACTGTTTTTT.